Listed here is a single TCR beta chain. Measured with immunoSEQ multiplex PCR; TCRdb has only the in-frame clones, and not every one. The sample has 65,000 to 90,000 clones; 80% to 95% are singletons. Unmatched junction bases numbered 5, after V lost 2 bases and J lost 5 bases. Germline-derived CDR1 and CDR2 are LGHNA and YNFKEQ. The CDR3 is 14 amino acids. These data originate in a study of T cell changes during pregnancy in multiple sclerosis. V is TRBV4-2 and J is TRBJ1-1; TRBD1 aligns across 7 bases. This receptor was identified in a female donor with multiple sclerosis, enrolled in a pregnancy study. The sequencing used CD4+ T cells from peripheral blood mononuclear cells, collected after pregnancy. The CDR3 sequence is CASSQSDRETEAFF. Written as DNA, the CDR3 is TGTGCCAGCAGCCAATCCGACAGGGAGACTGAAGCTTTCTTT.